This is a list of T cell receptor beta chains from one sample in a study of neoadjuvant anti-PD-1 for oral cavity cancer. Generated by immunoSEQ multiplex PCR, the TCRdb table keeps only in-frame clones and is missing some. Of about 10,000 clones listed, 60% to 70% are singletons. The sample here was PBMCs, taken after nivolumab (anti-PD-1) treatment. These receptors were obtained from a person between 40 and 80 years old with oral cavity squamous cell carcinoma. Each CDR3 is given with its conserved first and last residue. A D gene is named only where the DNA matches it firmly. Expanded clones get a size class; other rows say once, few or many, or leave the size out.

d_gene	abundance	v_gene	j_gene	CDR3aa	CDR3nt
NA	few	TRBV6-1	TRBJ1-1	CASSMTGSGNTEAFF	TGTGCCAGCAGTATGACAGGATCGGGGAACACTGAAGCTTTCTTT
NA	NA	TRBV7-9	TRBJ1-6	CASSAQTSTGSPLHF	TGTGCCAGCAGCGCTCAGACGTCGACGGGTTCACCCCTCCACTTT
NA	once	TRBV5-8	TRBJ2-3	CASSFGQRVTDTQYF	TGTGCCAGCAGCTTTGGACAGCGGGTCACAGATACGCAGTATTTT
TRBD2	NA	TRBV2	TRBJ2-1	CASNLLKRSGGAHEQFF	TGTGCCAGCAACCTACTCAAGCGAAGCGGGGGGGCGCATGAGCAGTTCTTC
NA	NA	TRBV2	TRBJ1-5	CASSEWGINQPQHF	TGTGCCAGCAGTGAATGGGGAATAAATCAGCCCCAGCATTTT
TRBD1	few	TRBV30	TRBJ1-5	CAWTPGTGLGPQHF	TGTGCCTGGACCCCAGGGACAGGCCTCGGGCCCCAGCATTTT
TRBD1	few	TRBV29-1	TRBJ1-1	CSAGSGRGGFEAFF	TGCAGCGCAGGATCAGGCAGGGGGGGCTTTGAAGCTTTCTTT
NA	few	TRBV7-9	TRBJ1-5	CASIPPGGSTQHF	TGTGCCAGCATCCCCCCGGGGGGATCGACCCAGCATTTT
NA	NA	TRBV6-6	TRBJ1-3	CASSPGRLSSGNTIYF	TGTGCCAGCAGCCCGGGACGCCTGAGCTCTGGAAACACCATATATTTT
NA	NA	TRBV5-1	TRBJ1-1	CASRTVSMNTEAFF	TGCGCCAGTCGGACAGTATCCATGAACACTGAAGCTTTCTTT
NA	NA	TRBV19	TRBJ1-6	CASNGKVGSPLHF	TGTGCCAGTAATGGAAAAGTTGGTTCGCCCCTCCACTTT
NA	NA	TRBV2	TRBJ1-5	CASSGYSNQPQHF	TGTGCCAGCAGCGGATACAGCAATCAGCCCCAGCATTTT
NA	NA	TRBV9	TRBJ2-5	CASSLSQGQETQYF	TGTGCCAGCAGCCTTTCCCAGGGCCAAGAGACCCAGTACTTC
NA	NA	TRBV5-1	TRBJ1-4	CASSLSSTNEKLFF	TGCGCCAGCAGCTTATCGTCAACTAATGAAAAACTGTTTTTT
NA	NA	TRBV6-1	TRBJ2-5	CASHSRIYQETQYF	TGTGCCAGCCATTCCAGGATATATCAAGAGACCCAGTACTTC
NA	NA	TRBV5-1	TRBJ1-1	CASSLDPTGRGSTEAFF	TGCGCCAGCAGCTTGGATCCCACAGGGAGGGGTAGCACTGAAGCTTTCTTT
TRBD1	NA	TRBV5-4	TRBJ1-1	CASSRTGNTEAFF	TGTGCCAGCAGCCGGACAGGGAACACTGAAGCTTTCTTT
NA	NA	TRBV7-8	TRBJ1-5	CASSLEVPGQPQHF	TGTGCCAGCAGCTTAGAGGTACCGGGACAGCCCCAGCATTTT
TRBD1	NA	TRBV7-9	TRBJ2-2	CASSLGTWTGGIGGELFF	TGTGCCAGCAGCTTGGGGACCTGGACAGGGGGTATCGGCGGGGAGCTGTTTTTT
NA	NA	TRBV27	TRBJ2-1	CASRPPRSSYNEQFF	TGTGCCAGCAGGCCTCCCAGGAGCTCCTACAATGAGCAGTTCTTC
NA	few	TRBV1	TRBJ1-5	CTSSHKDRVLGNQPQHF	TGCACCAGCAGCCACAAGGACAGGGTGTTGGGGAATCAGCCCCAGCATTTT
NA	few	TRBV27	TRBJ2-7	CASSPTGYYEQYF	TGTGCCAGCAGTCCTACAGGGTACTACGAGCAGTACTTC